This T cell receptor beta chain stems from a study of T cells after yellow fever vaccination (dated by TCRdb to about 2019). Notes on the research overall: The SMART-Seq v4 Ultra Low Input RNA kit was used to prepare libraries from fractions with low cell numbers. Blood samples were taken at several timepoints before and after primary and secondary immunization, and bulk PBMC replicates and cell subsets were isolated. Two healthy male donors made up the cohort, one aged 18 to 29 years and the other aged 30 to 40 years. To track T-cell clones before and after primary and booster YFV17D yellow fever vaccination, bulk TCR alpha and beta repertoires were sequenced longitudinally. Study-level results and caveats: The secondary T-cell response was weaker than the primary response but faster, peaking on day 5 instead of day 15. After the booster, most of the clones that had expanded following primary vaccination were detected again (roughly 96% of CD4 and roughly nine tenths of CD8), which suggests that memory was broadly maintained. The study included only two donors, which limits how far the findings can be generalized. Because abundant contaminating clonotypes from the bulk population could be contained in FACS-sorted repertoires, computational filtering was required. A small share of clonotypes was detected in both CD4 and CD8 compartments, with the overlap likely arising from convergent recombination.

The listed sequencing device is Illumina NovaSeq 6000. TCR cDNA was made using 5'RACE template switching, a step that added a universal primer site and unique molecular identifiers. cDNA synthesis was primed from both the TCR alpha and TCR beta constant segments. Two PCR steps were used to amplify libraries, with sample barcodes and sequencing adapters being added in the second step. Sequencing of libraries was done on Illumina HiSeq 2500 (2x100 bp) or NovaSeq (2x150 bp). As for the original processing: Reads were demultiplexed and collapsed into UMI consensus sequences with MIGEC, and V(D)J alignment was performed with MiXCR. Vaccine-responding clonotypes were defined with edgeR using replicate PBMC samples, requiring FDR below 0.01 and a log2 fold change above 5 up to day 15. Each bulk clonotype received a CD4 or CD8 identity based on whether the sequenced CD4 or CD8 repertoire contained that clonotype at higher abundance. TCRdb's own reprocessing of the public reads used fastp at Q25 and MiXCR and kept productive beta chains. Each CDR3 protein appears once, grouped with its most common genes and DNA. TCRdb's processing, not the authors', yielded these V and J calls. The sample data list approximately 330,000 distinct CDR3 sequences, and around 12% of these were observed just once. The top ten clonotypes cover 3.2% of the sample.

The germline V gene specifies LGHNA as CDR1 and YSLEER as CDR2. The V and J ends are trimmed by 1 base and 4 bases, leaving 10 bases between them. The CDR3 runs 15 residues from the cysteine to the phenylalanine. Here the CDR3 DNA is all that survives: 45 bases in frame from base 1. The sample holds a few counts of this clonotype. No antigen is known for it. No qualities accompany the bases; no much larger clone lies one base away. The treatment or condition label here, explained by the study, means: live attenuated yellow fever vaccine strain. A standard Ficoll-Paque protocol was used to isolate PBMCs from peripheral blood. CD4 and CD8 T-cell fractions were isolated with Dynabeads CD4 and CD8 positive selection kits. TriZol was used to extract RNA from bulk PBMCs, CD4 and CD8 fractions, and dextramer-positive and dextramer-negative fractions.

The chain couples TRBV4-3 to TRBJ2-2; no D gene can be assigned with confidence. This sequence was found in a man in his late teens or twenties who received the YFV17D yellow fever vaccine. The sample here was CD4+ T cells sorted from PBMCs, taken 15 days after the yellow fever booster vaccination. The DNA sequence follows: TGCGCCAGCAGCCAAGGTATAACTTTCACCGGGGAGCTGTTTTTT. Translated, this gives CASSQGITFTGELFF.